This TCR beta chain was obtained from a study of regulatory T cells in long-lasting Graves disease. Described time point: newly diagnosed GD, antithyroid drugs for less than 3 months. PBMC RNA served as the TCR library source. The TCR beta library used iRepertoire HTBI primers with Arm-PCR amplification of CDR3. TCRdb processed the multiplex PCR reads anew with MiXCR; each CDR3 protein has one entry. The table has hundreds of thousands of distinct CDR3 sequences, roughly 15% seen once. This TCR was recovered from a female donor with Graves disease. This specimen was peripheral blood mononuclear cells (PBMCs), taken at new diagnosis, from a patient treated with antithyroid drugs.

CDR3 nucleotides: TGTGCCAGCTCACCACCACTCAGAAGCGGGGGGACCGGGGAGCTGTTTTTT. Its protein is CASSPPLRSGGTGELFF. The chain is built from TRBV12-3 or TRBV12-4 and TRBJ2-2, with TRBD2 matching 9 bases. The length of the CDR3 is 17 residues. V dropped 8 bases and J dropped 5; count of bases not matched to a gene: 15.